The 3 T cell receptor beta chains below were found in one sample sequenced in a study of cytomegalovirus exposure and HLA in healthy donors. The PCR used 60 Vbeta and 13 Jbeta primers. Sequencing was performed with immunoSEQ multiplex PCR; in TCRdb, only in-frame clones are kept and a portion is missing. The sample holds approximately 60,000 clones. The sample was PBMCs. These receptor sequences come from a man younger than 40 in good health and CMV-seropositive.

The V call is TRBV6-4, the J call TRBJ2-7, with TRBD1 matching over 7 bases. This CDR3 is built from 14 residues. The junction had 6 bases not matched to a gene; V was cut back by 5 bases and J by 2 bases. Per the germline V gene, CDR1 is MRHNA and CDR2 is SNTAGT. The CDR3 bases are TGTGCCAGCAGTCCCGGGACAGAACCCTACGAGCAGTACTTC. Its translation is CASSPGTEPYEQYF.

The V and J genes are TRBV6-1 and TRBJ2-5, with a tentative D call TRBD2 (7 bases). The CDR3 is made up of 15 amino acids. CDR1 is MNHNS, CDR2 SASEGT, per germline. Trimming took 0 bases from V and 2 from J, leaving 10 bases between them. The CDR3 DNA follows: TGTGCCAGCAGTGAAGCGGGAGGGGGGCAAGAGACCCAGTACTTC. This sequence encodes CASSEAGGGQETQYF.

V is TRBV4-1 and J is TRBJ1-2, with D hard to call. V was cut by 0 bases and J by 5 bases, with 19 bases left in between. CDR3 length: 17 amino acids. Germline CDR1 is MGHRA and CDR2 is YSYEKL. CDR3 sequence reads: CASSQDQRERVRYGYTF. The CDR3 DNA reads TGCGCCAGCAGCCAAGATCAGAGGGAAAGGGTACGGTATGGCTACACCTTC.